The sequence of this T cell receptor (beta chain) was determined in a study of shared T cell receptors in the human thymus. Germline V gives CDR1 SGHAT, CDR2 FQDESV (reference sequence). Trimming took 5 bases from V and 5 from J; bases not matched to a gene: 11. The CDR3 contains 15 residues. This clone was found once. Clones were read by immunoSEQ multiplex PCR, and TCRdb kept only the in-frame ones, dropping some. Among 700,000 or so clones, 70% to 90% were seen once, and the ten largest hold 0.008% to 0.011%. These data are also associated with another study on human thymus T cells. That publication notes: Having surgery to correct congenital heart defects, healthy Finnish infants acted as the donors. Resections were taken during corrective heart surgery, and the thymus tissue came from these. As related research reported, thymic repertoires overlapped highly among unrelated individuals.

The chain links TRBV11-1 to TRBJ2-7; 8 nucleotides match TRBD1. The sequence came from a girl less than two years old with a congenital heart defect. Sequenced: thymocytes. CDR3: CASSPWSRGQHEQYF. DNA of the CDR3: TGTGCCAGCAGCCCTTGGTCCAGGGGGCAACACGAGCAGTACTTC.